Here is one T cell receptor beta chain with its context. The antigen is not known. The data were produced by immunoSEQ multiplex PCR, yet TCRdb's version contains in-frame clones alone and is incomplete. The sample consists of 40,000 to 55,000 clones, around 88% of them appearing once. The data derive from a study of radiotherapy plus CTLA-4 blockade in lung cancer. Overall study context: Objective responses were seen in around 17% of patients, disease control in about 33%. Study results and caveats: Radiotherapy plus ipilimumab was followed by expansion in blood of tumor-derived TCR clones. Response, reportedly, was best predicted by interferon-beta along with early blood T cell clone dynamics.

Focal radiation with ipilimumab CTLA-4 blockade was given to patients with chemo-refractory metastatic non-small-cell lung cancer. CDR1 and CDR2 from the germline V gene are SSHAT and FNYEAQ (reference sequence). The CDR3 length is 16 residues. V lost 3 bases to trimming and J lost 4 bases; unmatched junction nucleotides: 10. The chain links TRBV7-7 to TRBJ1-1; 8 bases are a match to TRBD1. The source material was peripheral blood, sampled from a patient treated with radiotherapy plus ipilimumab. This TCR was sampled from a human donor with non-small cell lung cancer that progressed on radiotherapy plus ipilimumab. Some clones in this sample may be carry-over from other donors' samples. The CDR3: CASSFQTGGVSTEAFF. CDR3 in DNA: TGTGCCAGCAGCTTCCAAACAGGGGGGGTAAGCACTGAAGCTTTCTTT.